This TCR beta chain appears in the sequencing data of a study of blood T cells in healthy people across ages. Many counts were recorded for this clonotype. Antigen unknown. Primed by a sample-barcoded 5' primer and a J-beta primer mix, a second PCR proceeded for about 6 to 11 cycles. TCRdb fed the 5' RACE reads into MiXCR, producing one record per CDR3 protein. The repertoire holds 650,000 to 800,000 distinct CDR3 sequences, with about 51% as singletons. Study-level points and caveats: One million T cells yielded diversity estimates that were considered underestimates.

CDR1 and CDR2 (germline): SQVTM, ANQGSEA. The CDR3 has 12 residues. V lost 4 bases and J lost 2, with 7 bases in between. The source is a woman of 80 years or more in good health. This sequence joins TRBV29-1 and TRBJ2-3; perhaps TRBD2 as D (5 bases). The sequencing sample was made of blood. Here the CDR3 reads CSVGRDTDTQYF. The CDR3 bases are TGCAGCGTTGGCCGGGACACAGATACGCAGTATTTT.